A single sample is the source of the 9 T cell receptor beta chains below, sequenced in a study of shared clonotypes between healthy human individuals. The protocol was immunoSEQ multiplex PCR, while the TCRdb copy is restricted to in-frame clones and leaves out a portion. This sample has nearly 600,000 clones; about 95% occur once, and the top ten carry roughly 0.1%. Naive CD8 cells lacked CD45RO and underwent positive selection for CCR7, leaving out terminally differentiated effector memory CD45RA+ cells. Sequenced sample: naive CD8+ T cells sorted from blood. These receptors came from a woman aged 25-40 years in good health.

The rearrangement links TRBV5-6 to TRBJ1-2; the match to TRBD1 covers 8 bases. J gave up 10 bases and V 3 bases, and 8 bases lay outside the gene matches. The CDR3 loop spans 13 amino acids. The V gene's germline CDR1 is SGHDT and CDR2 YYEEEE. The CDR3 region is CASSWDRTPFYTF. DNA of the CDR3: TGTGCCAGCAGCTGGGACAGGACTCCTTTCTACACCTTC.

Comments on this clone: Other DNA sequences in this sample translate to the same CDR3. The chain carries TRBV27 and TRBJ1-5, with 7 bases lining up with TRBD1. CDR3 length: 14 residues. J was trimmed by 1 base and V by 4 bases; bases with no gene match: 1. Per germline, CDR1 MNHEY and CDR2 SMNVEV (reference sequence). CDR3 region: CASSSGGSNQPQHF. In DNA form, the CDR3 reads TGTGCCAGCAGTTCAGGGGGAAGCAATCAGCCCCAGCATTTT.

In regard to this clone: This sample includes further DNA sequences coding for the same CDR3. This sequence joins TRBV29-1 and TRBJ1-1; 8 positions match TRBD1. Looked up from germline, CDR1 is SQVTM and CDR2 is ANQGSEA. This CDR3 is 13 amino acids long. V lost 6 bases and J lost 3; bases outside the gene matches: 6. For the CDR3, the DNA is TGCAGCGTCGAGACAGGGGCTGACACTGAAGCTTTCTTT. Its translation: CSVETGADTEAFF.

The CDR3 bases are TGCGCCAGCAGCTCCTCCGGGACAGAGTACAATGAGCAGTTCTTC. Translation: CASSSSGTEYNEQFF. V usage is TRBV5-1 and J usage is TRBJ2-1; TRBD1 aligns across 7 bases. Germline V gene lookup returns CDR1 SGHRS and CDR2 YFSETQ. CDR3 length equals 15 residues. Germline trimming cut 3 bases from V and 4 bases from J; bases unmatched to any gene: 7.

V usage is TRBV19 and J usage is TRBJ2-5; D could derive from TRBD1 or TRBD2 (5 bases each). Germline CDR1 and CDR2: LNHDA and SQIVND (reference sequence). V was clipped by 4 bases and J by 4 bases, with 34 bases between them. This CDR3 spans 21 amino acids. CDR3 in amino acids: CASSTPRLSGRRRFGGETQYF. The CDR3 nucleotides read TGTGCCAGTAGTACCCCCCGGTTAAGCGGAAGAAGAAGGTTTGGGGGAGAGACCCAGTACTTC.

The chain is built from TRBV29-1 and TRBJ1-1; D might be TRBD1 (6 bases). Germline CDR1 SQVTM, CDR2 ANQGSEA. Trimming took off 0 bases at V and 0 bases at J, with 14 bases between the two ends. This CDR3 region has 16 residues. In DNA, the CDR3 is TGCAGCGTTGAAGATCCCTTGGACAGTTTGAACACTGAAGCTTTCTTT. Its translation: CSVEDPLDSLNTEAFF.

The V and J genes are TRBV29-1 and TRBJ2-6; perhaps TRBD1 as D (6 bases). This CDR3 has 18 amino acids. The germline CDR1 and CDR2 sequences are SQVTM and ANQGSEA. Trimming removed 0 bases at V and 0 bases at J, with 15 bases between. CDR3: CSVEDGRGINSGANVLTF. In nucleotides, the CDR3 is TGCAGCGTTGAAGATGGTAGGGGGATTAACTCTGGGGCCAACGTCCTGACTTTC.

In the case of this clone: Other DNA sequences from this sample encode an identical CDR3 as well. V is TRBV2 and J is TRBJ2-7; D is tentatively TRBD1 or TRBD2 (5 bases each). From germline, CDR1 is SNHLY and CDR2 FYNNEI. Deletions cut 6 bases from V and 1 base from J, with 10 bases between. This CDR3 is 13 amino acids long. The CDR3 loop reads CASRGTDSYEQYF. As DNA, the CDR3 is TGTGCCAGCAGAGGGACGGATTCCTACGAGCAGTACTTC.

V is TRBV4-1 and J is TRBJ2-1, with a possible D match to TRBD2 (6 bases). In germline, CDR1 is MGHRA, CDR2 YSYEKL. Between the trimmed V and J ends, which lost 0 bases and 1 base, there was a span of 28 bases. This CDR3 spans 22 amino acids. The DNA for the CDR3 is TGCGCCAGCAGCCAAGATAGGACCCCGGGCTATGCGGGGCGGAGGTCCTACAATGAGCAGTTCTTC. Encoded protein: CASSQDRTPGYAGRRSYNEQFF.